Only a few counts were recorded for the clone carrying this T cell receptor beta chain. Antigen unknown. This record comes from a study of beta chain features in type 1 diabetes. Reverse transcription of all isolated RNA meant that expressed TCRB transcripts were sequenced. Naive, central memory and regulatory T cell samples averaged about 3.57 million immunoSEQ reads each. Using immunoSEQ multiplex PCR, the repertoire was profiled, and TCRdb retains in-frame clones only, with some absent. Of more than 150,000 clones listed, roughly an eighth are singletons. Notes on the study in general: Comparison showed that naive, central memory and Treg TCRB repertoires appeared more similar among patients than among healthy donors. For cells with high TCR expression, cDNA sequencing could yield over-representation. Type 1 diabetes patients showed fewer insertions and more deletions at VDJ junctions.

Germline CDR1 reads SGHNT; CDR2 reads YENEEA. The CDR3 spans 17 residues. Trimming pared 5 bases from V and 2 bases from J, leaving 21 bases between. The genes are TRBV11-3 and TRBJ2-5, with D possibly being TRBD2 (5 bases). The source is a woman under 30 in good health. The sample was central memory CD4+ T cells from blood. This CDR3 is CASSQDLGRSGQETQYF. CDR3 bases: TGTGCCAGCAGCCAAGATCTGGGCAGATCGGGGCAAGAGACCCAGTACTTC.